These T cell receptor beta chains were read from a single sample in a study of T cells in Graves' hyperthyroidism and ophthalmopathy. TCRdb re-derived calls from the multiplex PCR reads in MiXCR, one entry per CDR3 protein. The table shows about 400,000 distinct CDR3 sequences, with roughly 13% occurring only once. The sequencing sample was made of blood. The receptor set was obtained from a woman aged 18-29 years with Graves' hyperthyroidism. Each CDR3 is given with its conserved first and last residue. Fields, in order: D gene, V gene, J gene, clone size, CDR3 DNA, CDR3 protein. D genes are given only for firm matches. A clone size is listed for some rows: how often the clone was seen (once, few, many), or a class if it is expanded.

D: -
V: TRBV5-5
J: TRBJ1-1
size: -
DNA: TGTGCCAGCAGTACTAGGGATCTCGCAACTGAAGCTTTCTTT
CDR3: CASSTRDLATEAFF

D: -
V: TRBV6-1
J: TRBJ2-1
size: many
DNA: TGTGCCAGCAGTGCAATGATGAGCTCCTACAATGAGCAGTTCTTC
CDR3: CASSAMMSSYNEQFF

D: -
V: TRBV28
J: TRBJ2-2
size: -
DNA: TGTGCCAGCAGTCCGGGGGGGACAGTTTTATCCGGGGAGCTGTTTTTT
CDR3: CASSPGGTVLSGELFF

D: TRBD1
V: TRBV28
J: TRBJ1-4
size: many
DNA: TGTGCCAGCAGTTTCGGACAGGGGAGCATGGATGAAAAACTGTTTTTT
CDR3: CASSFGQGSMDEKLFF

D: -
V: TRBV12-3/TRBV12-4
J: TRBJ2-4
size: many
DNA: TGTGCCAGCAGTTGGGAACAGAAAAACATTCAGTACTTC
CDR3: CASSWEQKNIQYF

D: -
V: TRBV6-6
J: TRBJ2-7
size: many
DNA: TGTGCCAGCAGTTACTCGGCACAGGCCTACGAGCAGTACTTC
CDR3: CASSYSAQAYEQYF

D: -
V: TRBV28
J: TRBJ2-7
size: few
DNA: TGTGCCAGCGGAGACTTTCTTGGGGGGCGAGAAATCCACGAGCAGTACTTC
CDR3: CASGDFLGGREIHEQYF

D: TRBD1
V: TRBV13
J: TRBJ2-5
size: many
DNA: TGTGCCAGCAGCCGATTCCCGGGACAGGGAGGTGAAGAGACCCAGTACTTC
CDR3: CASSRFPGQGGEETQYF

D: -
V: TRBV20-1
J: TRBJ2-7
size: few
DNA: TGCAGTGCAAGGGCAGGGGCGGCCTACGAGCAGTACTTC
CDR3: CSARAGAAYEQYF

D: -
V: TRBV27
J: TRBJ2-7
size: many
DNA: TGTGCCAGCGCAGCCCACTCCTACGAGCAGTACTTC
CDR3: CASAAHSYEQYF

D: TRBD2
V: TRBV20-1
J: TRBJ2-5
size: many
DNA: TGCAGTGCTTCCGGAGGGACTAGCGGATCCCAAGAGACCCAGTACTTC
CDR3: CSASGGTSGSQETQYF

D: -
V: TRBV12-3/TRBV12-4
J: TRBJ2-3
size: many
DNA: TGTGCCAGCAGATATGGGGATTCCACAGATACGCAGTATTTT
CDR3: CASRYGDSTDTQYF

D: TRBD1
V: TRBV18
J: TRBJ1-2
size: many
DNA: TGTGCCAGCTCAATAGGGACAGGAGCGGACTATGGCTACACCTTC
CDR3: CASSIGTGADYGYTF

D: TRBD1
V: TRBV19
J: TRBJ1-2
size: -
DNA: TGTGCCAGTAGTAAAGAATGGACAGGTCCGGCTAACTATGGCTACACCTTC
CDR3: CASSKEWTGPANYGYTF

D: -
V: TRBV5-8
J: TRBJ1-1
size: many
DNA: TGTGCCAGCAGCTTTAGGGCTTTCATGAACACTGAAGCTTTCTTT
CDR3: CASSFRAFMNTEAFF

D: -
V: TRBV24-1
J: TRBJ2-1
size: few
DNA: TGTGCCACCAATGATGGACCGGGAGAGGACAATGAGCAGTTCTTC
CDR3: CATNDGPGEDNEQFF

D: -
V: TRBV5-1
J: TRBJ2-2
size: -
DNA: TGCGCCAGCAGGCGGGAAGGGCTTAACACCGGGGAGCTGTTTTTT
CDR3: CASRREGLNTGELFF

D: TRBD2
V: TRBV20-1
J: TRBJ2-1
size: -
DNA: TGCAGTGCTACCCACATAGCGGGAGGTCACAATGAGCAGTTCTTC
CDR3: CSATHIAGGHNEQFF

D: -
V: TRBV7-9
J: TRBJ2-3
size: many
DNA: TGTGCCAGCAGCCACGCAAGCACTAGCACAGATACGCAGTATTTT
CDR3: CASSHASTSTDTQYF

D: -
V: TRBV14
J: TRBJ2-5
size: few
DNA: TGTGCCAGCAGCCCCGTCGGGGGAAAAGAGACCCAGTACTTC
CDR3: CASSPVGGKETQYF

D: -
V: TRBV30
J: TRBJ2-1
size: many
DNA: TGTGCCTGGAGTGTACTTGATGAGCAGTTCTTC
CDR3: CAWSVLDEQFF

D: -
V: TRBV30
J: TRBJ1-1
size: many
DNA: TGTGCCTGGAGTGTACTAAGGGCGGCGAACACTGAAGCTTTCTTT
CDR3: CAWSVLRAANTEAFF

D: TRBD1
V: TRBV20-1
J: TRBJ1-4
size: many
DNA: TGCAGTGCTAGAGACCACGGACAGGCTAATGAAAAACTGTTTTTT
CDR3: CSARDHGQANEKLFF

D: TRBD1
V: TRBV20-1
J: TRBJ1-2
size: many
DNA: TGCAGTGCTGAGGGACAGTCGGCCTATGGCTACACCTTC
CDR3: CSAEGQSAYGYTF

D: TRBD1
V: TRBV6-5
J: TRBJ2-7
size: -
DNA: TGTGCCAGCAGTTACGAACCGGGACAGACCGCCTACGAGCAGTACTTC
CDR3: CASSYEPGQTAYEQYF

D: TRBD1
V: TRBV5-1
J: TRBJ2-7
size: many
DNA: TGCGCCAGCAGCTTTTCCTTGGGACAGATCTACGAGCAGTACTTC
CDR3: CASSFSLGQIYEQYF

D: -
V: TRBV29-1
J: TRBJ2-1
size: few
DNA: TGCAGCGTGAAACCCCGGGACTTCTCCTACAATGAGCAGTTCTTC
CDR3: CSVKPRDFSYNEQFF

D: -
V: TRBV20-1
J: TRBJ2-1
size: many
DNA: TGCAGTGCTAAGGCAGGGTCTGCTGGGGCCCAGTTCTTC
CDR3: CSAKAGSAGAQFF

D: TRBD2
V: TRBV9
J: TRBJ2-1
size: few
DNA: TGTGCCAGCAGCGTAGGGTGGGAGGGCTACAATGAGCAGTTCTTC
CDR3: CASSVGWEGYNEQFF

D: -
V: TRBV20-1
J: TRBJ2-5
size: many
DNA: TGCAGTGCTCGCCGGGACTCCTTTATGGAGACCCAGTACTTC
CDR3: CSARRDSFMETQYF